Each of the 13 T cell receptor beta chains below was sequenced from the same sample in a study of early T cells in non-severe SARS-CoV-2 infection. A single record per CDR3 protein comes from TCRdb applying MiXCR to the 5' RACE reads. The table includes roughly 70,000 distinct CDR3 sequences, 15% to 20% detected once. This specimen was whole blood, taken at baseline. All receptors derive from an adult who was a healthcare worker with PCR-confirmed SARS-CoV-2 infection or an uninfected control (not recorded which).

This sequence joins TRBV6-6 and TRBJ1-1, with 7 nucleotides matching TRBD1. The CDR3 length is 14 residues. V dropped 8 bases and J dropped 3; count of bases not matched to a gene: 9. CDR1 is MNHNY, CDR2 SVGAGI, per germline (reference sequence). CDR3 residues: CASHQGVMDTEAFF. The CDR3 DNA sequence: TGTGCCAGCCATCAGGGGGTAATGGACACTGAAGCTTTCTTT.

This chain links TRBV20-1 with TRBJ1-2; the D gene is possibly TRBD1 (6 bases). CDR3 length: 15 residues. Trimming shortened V by 1 base and J by 1 base, and 13 bases separated the two germline ends. The germline V gene encodes CDR1 DFQATT and CDR2 SNEGSKA (reference sequence). The CDR3 reads CSARGGQINNYGYTF. DNA for the CDR3: TGCAGTGCTAGAGGGGGACAAATCAATAACTATGGCTACACCTTC.

A few counts support this clonotype. V gene TRBV11-3 combines with J gene TRBJ2-7, with 9 positions matching TRBD1. The CDR3 has 12 residues. V shed 5 bases and J 5 bases; nucleotides not matched to a gene: 1. The V gene's germline CDR1 is SGHNT and CDR2 YENEEA. CDR3 sequence: CASSRTGDEQYF. The CDR3 coding sequence is TGTGCCAGCAGCAGGACAGGGGACGAGCAGTACTTC.

This clonotype showed up just a few times. The chain has TRBV20-1 and TRBJ2-1; D unclear. This CDR3 spans 15 amino acids. Germline V gene data show CDR1 as DFQATT and CDR2 as SNEGSKA (reference sequence). V was pared by 0 bases and J by 2 bases, with 11 bases between. The CDR3 nucleotides are TGCAGTGCTAGAGATCTGTGGCAGGCCTACAATGAGCAGTTCTTC. Encoded protein: CSARDLWQAYNEQFF.

The rearrangement links TRBV12-3 or TRBV12-4 to TRBJ2-2; D is possibly TRBD2 (5 bases). With 6 bases removed from V and 1 base from J, the gap between germline ends came to 9 bases. This CDR3 spans 14 amino acids. The CDR3 loop is CASRTSGNTGELFF. The CDR3 nucleotides are TGTGCCAGCAGAACGAGCGGGAACACCGGGGAGCTGTTTTTT.

This clonotype has just a few counts. The rearrangement joins TRBV5-1 to TRBJ1-4; 7 bases match TRBD1. V lost 3 bases, J lost 0 bases, and 2 bases stayed unmatched. Germline V gene data show CDR1 as SGHRS and CDR2 as YFSETQ. CDR3 length equals 15 residues. CDR3 sequence: CASSWGTATNEKLFF. CDR3 sequence (DNA): TGCGCCAGCAGCTGGGGGACAGCAACTAATGAAAAACTGTTTTTT. Variable domain in full (rest from reference TRBV5-1 and TRBJ1-4): KAGVTQTPRYLIKTRGQQVTLSCSPISGHRSVSWYQQTPGQGLQFLFEYFSETQRNKGNFPGRFSGRQFSNSRSEMNVSTLELGDSALYLCASSWGTATNEKLFFGSGTQLSVL.

This clonotype was detected only a few times. In nucleotides, the CDR3 is TGTGCCAGCAGCCCCGACTCGTCAGATACGCAGTATTTT. It encodes CASSPDSSDTQYF. The chain has TRBV3-1 and TRBJ2-3; D is unresolved. The CDR3 contains 13 residues. The germline CDR1 and CDR2 sequences are LGHDT and YNNKEL (reference sequence). The V end lost 4 bases, the J end lost 4 bases, and 9 bases lay between the germline ends.

The V call is TRBV25-1, the J call TRBJ2-1; either TRBD1 or TRBD2 may supply D (6 bases each). Germline CDR1 and CDR2: MGHDK and SYGVNS. Deletions cut 5 bases from V and 2 bases from J, with 31 bases between. The length of the CDR3 is 21 residues. The CDR3 bases are TGTGCCAGCAGTTCGTCCCTCCCGGACAGTGCACGGGAGTGGACCTACAATGAGCAGTTCTTC. As protein: CASSSSLPDSAREWTYNEQFF.

This clonotype has more than one count but fewer than ten. This chain connects TRBV5-5 to TRBJ1-5; TRBD1 is a possible D gene (6 bases). Trimming shortened V by 4 bases and J by 3 bases, and 14 bases separated the two germline ends. Germline V gene data show CDR1 as SGHKS and CDR2 as YYEKEE (reference sequence). The CDR3 has 15 residues. Here the CDR3 reads CASSPGDRDNQPQHF. The CDR3, as DNA: TGTGCCAGCAGCCCAGGGGACCGGGACAATCAGCCCCAGCATTTT.

The V call is TRBV9, the J call TRBJ1-1, with TRBD1 matching over 8 bases. V shed 2 bases, J shed 7 bases, and the junction held 1 base outside the gene matches. The length of the CDR3 is 12 residues. Looked up from germline, CDR1 is SGDLS and CDR2 is YYNGEE. The CDR3, as DNA: TGTGCCAGCAGCGTGGACAGGGATGAAGCTTTCTTT. Translated, it gives CASSVDRDEAFF.

The V call is TRBV20-1, the J call TRBJ2-7; D gene ambiguous. Looked up from germline, CDR1 is DFQATT and CDR2 is SNEGSKA (reference sequence). CDR3 length equals 11 residues. Deletions cut 6 bases from V and 0 bases from J, with 6 bases between. DNA of the CDR3: TGCAGTGCCTGGTACTCCTACGAGCAGTACTTC. It encodes CSAWYSYEQYF.

Many counts were recorded for this clonotype. The chain links TRBV6-5 to TRBJ2-1; 9 nucleotides align to TRBD1. Trimming cost V 5 bases and J 3 bases; bases outside gene matches: 8. In germline, CDR1 is MNHEY, CDR2 SVGAGI. The CDR3 totals 16 residues. CDR3 residues: CASSPWTGADYNEQFF. The CDR3 coding sequence is TGTGCCAGCAGTCCTTGGACAGGGGCTGACTACAATGAGCAGTTCTTC.

This clonotype occurred many times. The chain links TRBV4-2 to TRBJ1-3, with D uncertain. Germline lookup yields CDR1 LGHNA and CDR2 YNFKEQ. Trimming removed 6 bases from V and 0 bases from J, with 9 bases in between. This CDR3 comprises 14 residues. In nucleotides, the CDR3 is TGTGCCAGCAGTCAGCCCAGCTCTGGAAACACCATATATTTT. This codes for CASSQPSSGNTIYF.